The 24 T cell receptor beta chains presented below share a single source sample, sequenced in a study of CD8 T cells in Susac syndrome. It was with random hexamers that roughly 0.45 to 1 ug RNA was reverse transcribed. TCRdb re-derived calls from the immunoSEQ multiplex PCR reads in MiXCR, one entry per CDR3 protein. Of about 160,000 distinct CDR3 sequences detected, roughly 94% appear once; the ten largest clones hold almost 0.095%. The sequenced sample consisted of CD4+ T cells from PBMCs. The receptors were sampled from a human donor with multiple sclerosis.

This clonotype has a single count. The chain uses TRBV20-1 and TRBJ2-4; a weak D match, TRBD2 (5 bases). In germline, CDR1 is DFQATT, CDR2 SNEGSKA (reference sequence). With 2 bases removed from V and 11 bases from J, the gap between germline ends came to 16 bases. CDR3 length: 13 amino acids. DNA of the CDR3: TGCAGTGCTAGAAATAGGCCGGGAATCCTTCAGTACTTC. This sequence encodes CSARNRPGILQYF.

The chain is built from TRBV29-1 and TRBJ2-5, with TRBD2 identical over 14 bases. V shed 6 bases, J shed 5 bases, and the junction held 8 bases outside the gene matches. CDR3 size: 15 residues. The germline V gene has CDR1 SQVTM and CDR2 ANQGSEA. The CDR3 bases are TGCAGCGTCCTCCGGACTAGCGGGAGGTTGGAGACCCAGTACTTC. Protein sequence: CSVLRTSGRLETQYF.

The chain has TRBV7-2 and TRBJ2-1, with 11 nucleotides matching TRBD2. In germline, CDR1 is SGHTA, CDR2 FQGNSA. This CDR3 is 17 amino acids long. Trimming took 0 bases from V and 4 from J; bases not matched to a gene: 5. The CDR3 sequence is CASSLAVGTSGYNEQFF. The CDR3 DNA reads TGTGCCAGCAGCTTAGCGGTTGGGACTAGCGGTTACAATGAGCAGTTCTTC.

The rearrangement uses TRBV6-2 or TRBV6-3 and TRBJ2-7; D call uncertain. This CDR3 region has 12 residues. Germline V gives CDR1 MNHEY, CDR2 SVGEGT. V was trimmed by 6 bases and J by 6 bases, leaving 12 bases between them. DNA for the CDR3: TGTGCCAGCAGGGATTCGGCGGCCGAGCAGTACTTC. Translated, it gives CASRDSAAEQYF.

The chain has TRBV19 and TRBJ2-2, with TRBD2 matching over 7 bases. Germline V gene data show CDR1 as LNHDA and CDR2 as SQIVND (reference sequence). The J segment lost 6 bases and the V segment lost 7 bases, leaving 11 bases of the junction unmatched. The CDR3 is 15 amino acids. CDR3 nucleotides: TGTGCCAGTACCCTCAGAGGGACTACCGCCGGGGAGCTGTTTTTT. This encodes CASTLRGTTAGELFF.

The chain carries TRBV29-1 and TRBJ2-7; D possibly uses TRBD1 or TRBD2 (6 bases each). The CDR3 totals 13 residues. Trimming cost V 6 bases and J 3 bases, with 15 bases left between them. Looked up from germline, CDR1 is SQVTM and CDR2 is ANQGSEA. CDR3 DNA sequence: TGCAGCGTCTCCGGGGGACACATCTACGAGCAGTACTTC. Its translation: CSVSGGHIYEQYF.

The gene calls are TRBV21-1 and TRBJ1-5; no check of the table's D call, TRBD1, against the DNA was made. TRBV21-1 is a pseudogene. The CDR3 runs to 17 residues. The CDR3 DNA is TGTGCCAGCAGCCCCGACAGGGGCATATATAGCAATCAGCCCCAGCATTTT. Its translation is CASSPDRGIYSNQPQHF.

This clonotype has a handful of counts. The chain links TRBV7-9 to TRBJ1-2; 7 bases line up with TRBD1. This CDR3 is 13 amino acids long. Per the germline V gene, CDR1 is SEHNR and CDR2 is FQNEAQ (reference sequence). Losses at the gene ends were 4 bases for V and 8 bases for J; bases not matched to a gene: 7. The CDR3 coding sequence is TGTGCCAGCAGCTCCCGACAGGGCGGGGGCTACACCTTC. It specifies CASSSRQGGGYTF.

The chain employs TRBV18 and TRBJ2-2; perhaps TRBD1 as D (5 bases). The ends were cut back, 2 bases at V and 4 bases at J, with 14 bases in the middle. Germline V CDR1 and CDR2: KGHSH, LQKENI. The CDR3 length is 16 residues. CDR3 loop: CASSPFAGAGTGELFF. Written as DNA, the CDR3 is TGTGCCAGCTCACCATTCGCTGGGGCAGGCACCGGGGAGCTGTTTTTT.

The chain carries TRBV6-1 and TRBJ2-2, with 7 bases matching TRBD2. The junction had 13 bases not matched to a gene; V was cut back by 8 bases and J by 1 base. The CDR3 length is 17 residues. Germline values: CDR1 MNHNS, CDR2 SASEGT. The CDR3 nucleotides are TGTGCCAGCGCCGCTCTAGCGGAAAACAGGAACACCGGGGAGCTGTTTTTT. As protein: CASAALAENRNTGELFF.

The chain links TRBV5-8 to TRBJ2-2; 7 positions match TRBD1. CDR1 SGHTS and CDR2 YDEGEE come from the germline V gene. V trimming: 4 bases; J trimming: 0 bases; junction bases outside the gene matches: 12. The CDR3 is 18 residues long. The DNA for the CDR3 is TGTGCCAGCAGCCCTGACAGGGTCTCCCCAACGAACACCGGGGAGCTGTTTTTT. As protein: CASSPDRVSPTNTGELFF.

This sequence joins TRBV4-1 and TRBJ2-7; either TRBD1 or TRBD2 may supply D (5 bases each). Germline V CDR1 and CDR2: MGHRA, YSYEKL. V lost 4 bases and J 4 bases, leaving 17 bases between the germline ends. The CDR3 has 15 residues. CDR3 in amino acids: CASSLPERGTYEQYF. The CDR3 nucleotides are TGCGCCAGCAGCCTCCCCGAGAGGGGAACTTACGAGCAGTACTTC.

The V call is TRBV6-1, the J call TRBJ2-5; 8 nucleotides line up with TRBD2. With V trimmed by 3 bases and J by 2 bases, 8 bases remained unmatched. From germline, CDR1 is MNHNS and CDR2 SASEGT. The CDR3 length is 16 residues. The DNA of the CDR3 is TGTGCCAGCAGTGAGAGGACTAGCAGAAAACAAGAGACCCAGTACTTC. This translates into CASSERTSRKQETQYF.

The CDR3 region is CASTQLSGNTEAFF. In DNA form, the CDR3 reads TGTGCCAGCACCCAGTTATCAGGGAACACTGAAGCTTTCTTT. The J gene is TRBJ1-1, the V gene TRBV7-3; D remains unclear. The CDR3 extends over 14 amino acids. The germline gives CDR1 SGHTA, CDR2 FQGTGA. V dropped 7 bases and J dropped 1 base, with 13 bases sitting between them.

The rearrangement joins TRBV5-6 to TRBJ1-1, with D hard to call. V lost 2 bases and J 3 bases, leaving 17 bases between the germline ends. Germline V gives CDR1 SGHDT, CDR2 YYEEEE. The CDR3 sequence is 16 residues long. The CDR3 nucleotides read TGTGCCAGCAGCTTCGGAACCCAGGCATGGTACACTGAAGCTTTCTTT. Residues: CASSFGTQAWYTEAFF.

The chain joins TRBV30 to TRBJ1-1; TRBD1 is a possible D gene (6 bases). Germline lookup yields CDR1 GTSNPN and CDR2 SVGIG (reference sequence). The CDR3 covers 13 residues. V was trimmed by 5 bases and J by 0 bases, leaving 10 bases between them. CDR3: CAWEGGVNTEAFF. In DNA, the CDR3 is TGTGCCTGGGAGGGGGGGGTGAACACTGAAGCTTTCTTT.

The chain combines TRBV20-1 with TRBJ1-4; D gene uncertain. CDR3 length: 17 amino acids. Germline V CDR1 and CDR2: DFQATT, SNEGSKA (reference sequence). The V end lost 1 base, the J end lost 2 bases, and 17 bases lay between the germline ends. The CDR3 bases are TGCAGTGCTAGAGGGATTGGCCTGGAATGGACTAATGAAAAACTGTTTTTT. Its protein product is CSARGIGLEWTNEKLFF.

V and J are TRBV29-1 and TRBJ2-7, with 8 positions matching TRBD1. Per the germline V gene, CDR1 is SQVTM and CDR2 is ANQGSEA. CDR3 size: 12 residues. CDR3 amino acids: CSARTGGYEQYF. For the CDR3, the DNA is TGCAGTGCGCGCACAGGGGGCTACGAGCAGTACTTC.

J is TRBJ1-2 and V is TRBV5-1, with D unresolved. The germline V gene encodes CDR1 SGHRS and CDR2 YFSETQ. With 4 bases removed from V and 3 bases from J, the gap between germline ends came to 10 bases. The CDR3 contains 13 residues. CDR3 residues: CASSKDGDYGYTF. CDR3 sequence (DNA): TGCGCCAGCAGCAAGGACGGGGACTATGGCTACACCTTC.

The chain combines TRBV29-1 with TRBJ2-5, with D hard to call. Trimming cost V 7 bases and J 2 bases, with 14 bases left between them. Germline V gene sequence: CDR1 SQVTM, CDR2 ANQGSEA. The CDR3 has 13 residues. CDR3 protein: CSGDDSIQETQYF. As DNA, the CDR3 is TGCAGCGGTGACGACTCGATTCAAGAGACCCAGTACTTC.

CDR3 nucleotides: TGCAGTGCTAAACGTGGGGAGACCCAGTACTTC. It codes for CSAKRGETQYF. The gene calls are TRBV20-1 and TRBJ2-5; no firm D call. Germline V gene lookup returns CDR1 DFQATT and CDR2 SNEGSKA (reference sequence). The CDR3 contains 11 residues. The V gene lost 4 bases and the J gene lost 5 bases, with 8 bases spanning the gap.

The V and J genes are TRBV20-1 and TRBJ2-2; TRBD2 matches at 7 bases. V dropped 2 bases and J dropped 4; count of bases not matched to a gene: 10. Germline CDR1 reads DFQATT; CDR2 reads SNEGSKA (reference sequence). The CDR3 loop spans 16 amino acids. The DNA of the CDR3 is TGCAGTGCTAGACCCTGGGGGGGGAGCATCACCGGGGAGCTGTTTTTT. Its translation: CSARPWGGSITGELFF.

J is TRBJ2-7 and V is TRBV28, with TRBD1 as a possible D gene (7 bases). Trimming removed 8 bases from V and 0 bases from J, with 20 bases in between. This CDR3 has 16 amino acids. The germline CDR1 and CDR2 sequences are MDHEN and SYDVKM. The CDR3 coding sequence is TGTGCCAGCGACGAGGGGGGACAGTGGGGCTCCTACGAGCAGTACTTC. Translated: CASDEGGQWGSYEQYF.

The chain is built from TRBV6-2 or TRBV6-3 and TRBJ1-2; possibly TRBD1 for D (5 bases). Trimming took off 6 bases at V and 4 bases at J, with 12 bases between the two ends. CDR3 length: 13 amino acids. Germline CDR1 and CDR2: MNHEY and SVGEGT. The CDR3: CASRPDSFYGYTF. In DNA, the CDR3 is TGTGCCAGCAGACCCGACAGCTTCTATGGCTACACCTTC.